A selection of T cell receptor beta chains follows, all from one sample in a study of neoadjuvant nivolumab and ipilimumab in lung cancer. Generated by immunoSEQ multiplex PCR, the TCRdb table keeps only in-frame clones and is missing some. There are about 3,000 clones in the sample; 70% to 90% occur only once, and approximately 2.3% lies in the top ten. Here the sequenced sample was tumor tissue, taken after neoadjuvant nivolumab, alone or with ipilimumab, at or shortly before surgery. The source of these receptors is an adult with non-small cell lung cancer. Both conserved end residues are part of each CDR3. The order of the fields is CDR3 DNA, CDR3 protein, D gene, clone size, V gene, CDR3 length, J gene. D genes are given only for firm matches. Rows may omit the clone size; those that give it use once, few, many or a size class.

TGCGCCAGCAGCTTGCGTCCGGATCAGCCCCAGCATTTT	CASSLRPDQPQHF	-	-	TRBV5-1	13	TRBJ1-5
TGTGCCAGTACCCCAAGAGGGGGTTACACCGGGGAGCTGTTTTTT	CASTPRGGYTGELFF	-	few	TRBV19	15	TRBJ2-2
TGTGCCAGCAGTTACTCCGAAGAAAAACTGTTTTTT	CASSYSEEKLFF	-	-	TRBV6-6	12	TRBJ1-4
TGTGCCATCCGAGAGGGACAGGGACGCGAGCAGTACTTC	CAIREGQGREQYF	TRBD1	-	TRBV10-3	13	TRBJ2-7
TGCAGTGCTAGAGATAGGGGGACAGTTTTCTTC	CSARDRGTVFF	TRBD1	-	TRBV20-1	11	TRBJ2-1
TGTGCCAGCAGTTACTCGGGCACAGGGACCTACGAGCAGTACTTC	CASSYSGTGTYEQYF	-	-	TRBV6-6	15	TRBJ2-7
TGCAGCGTTGAAGTGGCGGGGGGCGTCAATGAGCAGTTCTTC	CSVEVAGGVNEQFF	TRBD2	-	TRBV29-1	14	TRBJ2-1
TGTGCCAGCAGTTTCCCCCAGGACAGGGCGGCCGAGCAGTACTTC	CASSFPQDRAAEQYF	TRBD1	-	TRBV28	15	TRBJ2-7
TGTGCCATCAGTGAGATGGGCAGGGCTAGCAATCAGCCCCAGCATTTT	CAISEMGRASNQPQHF	-	-	TRBV10-3	16	TRBJ1-5
TGCGCCAGCAGCCCGGATTTCTACGAGCAGTACTTC	CASSPDFYEQYF	-	-	TRBV5-1	12	TRBJ2-7
TGTGCCAGCAGCCAATCCTCCCAGGGGGCGGGTAATTCACCCCTCCACTTT	CASSQSSQGAGNSPLHF	TRBD1	-	TRBV4-2	17	TRBJ1-6
TGTGCCAGCAGTGACACATGGTCCGGGGGGTACTACAATGAGCAGTTCTTC	CASSDTWSGGYYNEQFF	TRBD2	once	TRBV6-4	17	TRBJ2-1
TGTGCCAGCAGCCCGAATTCCTACGAGCAGTACTTC	CASSPNSYEQYF	-	-	TRBV7-8	12	TRBJ2-7
TGTGCCAGCAGCCTACGGACAGAACGCACAGATACGCAGTATTTT	CASSLRTERTDTQYF	-	-	TRBV11-3	15	TRBJ2-3
TGTGCCAGCTCATCCCGGGCCAGCCAAGAGACCCAGTACTTC	CASSSRASQETQYF	-	-	TRBV18	14	TRBJ2-5
TGTGCCAGTAGTATACAGACGGGACAGAGCAATCAGCCCCAGCATTTT	CASSIQTGQSNQPQHF	TRBD1	-	TRBV19	16	TRBJ1-5
TGTGCCAGCAGCGCAGGACAGCCTAACCAAGAGACCCAGTACTTC	CASSAGQPNQETQYF	-	-	TRBV5-4	15	TRBJ2-5